Presented here are 21 T cell receptor beta chains from one specimen sequenced in a study of blood T cell repertoires in COVID-19. Sequencing used immunoSEQ multiplex PCR; TCRdb keeps in-frame clones, though not all of them. The data contain 210,000 or so clones, under 90% of them seen just once; the ten biggest clones take up around 4.6%. The sequenced material came from PBMCs or T cells enriched from blood (not recorded which). These TCRs come from a woman aged 45-65 years who had been exposed to COVID-19.

The chain recombines TRBV5-5 with TRBJ1-2, with D hard to call. V was trimmed by 3 bases and J by 5 bases, leaving 14 bases between them. Germline V gene lookup returns CDR1 SGHKS and CDR2 YYEKEE (reference sequence). The CDR3 totals 14 residues. DNA for the CDR3: TGTGCCAGCAGCTCGAGTCTCTTTTCGTATGGCTACACCTTC. Translating it yields CASSSSLFSYGYTF. Together with reference TRBV5-5 and TRBJ1-2, the CDR3 gives the full variable domain: DAGVTQSPTHLIKTRGQQVTLRCSPISGHKSVSWYQQVLGQGPQFIFQYYEKEERGRGNFPDRFSARQFPNYSSELNVNALLLGDSALYLCASSSSLFSYGYTFGSGTRLTVV.

This clone was detected a few times. The chain couples TRBV10-1 to TRBJ1-1; D uncertain. V lost 4 bases and J 5 bases, leaving 14 bases between the germline ends. This CDR3 spans 14 amino acids. Per the germline V gene, CDR1 is WNHNN and CDR2 is SYGVQD (reference sequence). The CDR3 sequence: CASSVSSGGTEAFF. The CDR3 nucleotides read TGCGCCAGCAGTGTATCATCCGGAGGGACTGAAGCTTTCTTT.

The rearrangement joins TRBV6-5 to TRBJ2-7; 8 bases line up with TRBD1. Germline loops: CDR1 MNHEY, CDR2 SVGAGI. CDR3 length: 13 residues. Trimming cost V 4 bases and J 7 bases; bases outside gene matches: 6. CDR3 sequence (DNA): TGTGCCAGCAGTTTTGACAGGGGATTGGAGCAGTACTTC. Translated, it gives CASSFDRGLEQYF.

The V call is TRBV12-3 or TRBV12-4, the J call TRBJ2-7, with D uncertain. This CDR3 is built from 11 residues. Trimming stripped 10 bases from V and 4 bases from J, with 11 bases between. The DNA for the CDR3 is TGTGCCAACCCCCTAAATTACGAGCAGTACTTC. Its protein is CANPLNYEQYF.

The chain combines TRBV4-3 with TRBJ2-7; D might be TRBD1 (6 bases). With 0 bases removed from V and 3 bases from J, the gap between germline ends came to 9 bases. The CDR3 length is 14 residues. Germline loops: CDR1 LGHNA, CDR2 YSLEER. CDR3 sequence reads: CASSQDHRDYEQYF. Here the CDR3 DNA reads TGCGCCAGCAGCCAAGACCACAGGGACTACGAGCAGTACTTC.

V and J are TRBV3-1 (or the pseudogene TRBV3-2) and TRBJ2-1; 7 positions agree with TRBD1. Germline assignment: CDR1 LGHDT and CDR2 YNNKEL (reference sequence). This CDR3 region has 12 residues. With 6 bases clipped from V and 6 bases from J, the junction kept 2 bases outside the gene matches. In DNA form, the CDR3 reads TGTGCCAGCAGTCGACAGGGCAATGAGCAGTTCTTC. Protein sequence: CASSRQGNEQFF.

This clone was seen more than once but under ten times. CDR3 protein: CASSRRTSPGTQYF. The CDR3 bases are TGTGCCAGCAGCCGCCGCACTAGCCCGGGTACGCAGTATTTT. The chain is built from TRBV6-6 and TRBJ2-3, with TRBD2 as a possible D gene (6 bases). In germline, CDR1 is MNHNY, CDR2 SVGAGI (reference sequence). Trimming removed 6 bases at V and 8 bases at J, with 18 bases between. The CDR3 consists of 14 residues.

The gene calls are TRBV5-5 and TRBJ2-5; 8 nucleotides agree with TRBD2. Trimming at V came to 2 bases and at J to 5 bases, leaving 8 bases not matched to a gene. The CDR3 is made up of 15 amino acids. The germline gives CDR1 SGHKS, CDR2 YYEKEE (reference sequence). For the CDR3, the DNA is TGTGCCAGCAGCTTCCCCGGGGGGGCCCGGGAGACCCAGTACTTC. It encodes CASSFPGGARETQYF.

The chain couples TRBV5-1 to TRBJ2-3, with 7 bases matching TRBD1. The CDR3 is 13 residues long. Germline V CDR1 and CDR2: SGHRS, YFSETQ. V lost 6 bases to trimming and J lost 5 bases; unmatched junction nucleotides: 6. This CDR3 is CASTDQGEDTQYF. The CDR3 DNA reads as TGCGCCAGCACGGACCAGGGGGAAGATACGCAGTATTTT.

The V gene is TRBV3-1 (or the pseudogene TRBV3-2), the J gene TRBJ1-1; no definite D call. The germline V gene has CDR1 LGHDT and CDR2 YNNKEL (reference sequence). The length of the CDR3 is 13 residues. V lost 5 bases, J lost 1 base, and 8 bases lay in between. Here the CDR3 reads CASSSNTNTEAFF. CDR3 nucleotides: TGTGCCAGCAGCTCCAACACGAACACTGAAGCTTTCTTT.

The chain employs TRBV6-2 or TRBV6-3 and TRBJ2-1, with D uncertain. The germline V gene encodes CDR1 MNHEY and CDR2 SVGEGT. The CDR3 spans 11 residues. V was clipped by 6 bases and J by 10 bases, with 10 bases between them. The CDR3: CASSLSREQFF. The CDR3 DNA reads as TGTGCCAGCAGCCTAAGTCGGGAGCAGTTCTTC.

This clone came up many times. This chain joins TRBV5-4 and TRBJ1-1, with TRBD1 matching 10 bases. V lost 4 bases and J lost 4; bases outside the gene matches: 10. There are 16 residues in the CDR3. Per the germline V gene, CDR1 is SGHNT and CDR2 is YYREEE (reference sequence). CDR3 region: CASSKPRDRGVTEAFF. Written as DNA, the CDR3 is TGTGCCAGCAGCAAACCTAGGGACAGGGGAGTCACTGAAGCTTTCTTT. The full variable domain, rest sourced from reference TRBV5-4 and TRBJ1-1, is ETGVTQSPTHLIKTRGQQVTLRCSSQSGHNTVSWYQQALGQGPQFIFQYYREEENGRGNFPPRFSGLQFPNYSSELNVNALELDDSALYLCASSKPRDRGVTEAFFGQGTRLTVV.

The chain combines TRBV5-1 with TRBJ2-1; 7 bases match TRBD2. The CDR3 is 16 residues long. Germline V gives CDR1 SGHRS, CDR2 YFSETQ. The V and J ends lost 2 bases and 3 bases, in that order; junction bases with no gene match: 8. As DNA, the CDR3 is TGCGCCAGCAGCTTTTCTGCGGGGGATCGCTACAATGAGCAGTTCTTC. Amino acids: CASSFSAGDRYNEQFF.

V is TRBV27 and J is TRBJ2-5, with D maybe TRBD2 (6 bases). CDR1 MNHEY and CDR2 SMNVEV come from the germline V gene (reference sequence). The CDR3 spans 12 residues. Trimming shortened V by 5 bases and J by 4 bases, and 8 bases separated the two germline ends. CDR3 bases: TGTGCCAGCAGTACCGGGGGAGAGACCCAGTACTTC. Translated, it gives CASSTGGETQYF.

This clone was observed a few times. CDR3 DNA: TGTGCCAGCAGCCTACTAACCCTGAACATGAACACTGAAGCTTTCTTT. Protein product: CASSLLTLNMNTEAFF. The chain has TRBV7-9 and TRBJ1-1, with no clear D. Germline CDR1 is SEHNR and CDR2 is FQNEAQ (reference sequence). Trimming took 5 bases from V and 0 from J, leaving 16 bases between them. CDR3 length: 16 residues.

The chain couples TRBV10-3 to TRBJ1-1, with D possibly matching TRBD1 (6 bases). Looked up from germline, CDR1 is ENHRY and CDR2 is SYGVKD. The CDR3 runs 14 residues. Trimming took 7 bases from V and 0 from J, leaving 12 bases between them. CDR3 sequence reads: CAITLGGMNTEAFF. CDR3 nucleotide sequence: TGTGCCATCACCCTAGGGGGAATGAACACTGAAGCTTTCTTT.

The chain combines TRBV3-1 (or the pseudogene TRBV3-2) with TRBJ2-1, with D maybe TRBD2 (5 bases). The germline V gene has CDR1 LGHDT and CDR2 YNNKEL (reference sequence). The CDR3 sequence is 15 residues long. The V end lost 6 bases, the J end lost 0 bases, and 12 bases lay between the germline ends. The CDR3 DNA reads TGTGCCAGCAGTCGGGATTTTAGCTCCTACAATGAGCAGTTCTTC. Residues: CASSRDFSSYNEQFF.

The rearrangement uses TRBV18 and TRBJ2-5; no firm D call. Trimming removed 6 bases from V and 4 bases from J, with 15 bases in between. CDR3 length equals 14 residues. Germline CDR1 is KGHSH and CDR2 is LQKENI. CDR3 nucleotide sequence: TGTGCCAGCTCCCCCCAACAGCTACTAGAGACCCAGTACTTC. It specifies CASSPQQLLETQYF.

J is TRBJ1-5 and V is TRBV1; the D call TRBD1 from the table was never checked on the DNA. TRBV1 is a recognized pseudogene. This CDR3 region has 16 residues. The CDR3 DNA reads as TGCACCAGCAGCCAAGAGTGCACAGGGGGGGCTCAGCCCCAGCATTTT. This encodes CTSSQECTGGAQPQHF.

The chain joins TRBV5-1 to TRBJ2-6; D ambiguous. This CDR3 is built from 14 residues. The germline V gene encodes CDR1 SGHRS and CDR2 YFSETQ. V was cut by 3 bases and J by 0 bases, with 4 bases left in between. The CDR3, as DNA: TGCGCCAGCAGCTCTAACTCTGGGGCCAACGTCCTGACTTTC. It encodes CASSSNSGANVLTF.

The chain is built from TRBV5-1 and TRBJ1-2; D not certain. CDR1 SGHRS and CDR2 YFSETQ come from the germline V gene. This CDR3 spans 14 amino acids. The V end lost 4 bases, the J end lost 6 bases, and 16 bases lay between the germline ends. The CDR3 spells CASSPTPGGDGYTF. In nucleotides, the CDR3 is TGCGCCAGCAGCCCGACACCCGGAGGAGATGGCTACACCTTC.